Included here is one T cell receptor beta chain sequence, with context. What antigen it recognizes has not been identified. No qualities accompany the bases; no much larger clone lies one base away. The immunoSEQ Assay, a bias-controlled multiplex PCR, was used to amplify TCRbeta CDR3 regions from genomic DNA. In the authors' own workflow: Within the assay, amplification of reference gene primers was used to estimate how many nucleated cells each sample contained. Sequence reads were collapsed and filtered to measure the absolute abundance of every unique TCRbeta CDR3 rearrangement. For each sample, productive Simpson clonality was calculated as the square root of Simpson's diversity index over productive rearrangements. The clones in this table, taken by TCRdb from immuneACCESS, are in-frame only. Not every clone is retained; where verified, under half of the shortfall comes from an unresolved V gene, and the cause of the rest is unknown. V and J calls and clone size are given by that table; D and trimming were obtained from the DNA. The sample table shows around 330,000 clones, and 89% are seen once. The biggest ten clones account for approximately 9.8% of the sample.

V and J are truncated by 4 bases and 2 bases respectively, leaving an intervening sequence of 7 bases. From its cysteine to its phenylalanine, the CDR3 spans 13 amino acids. Only CDR3 DNA remains: 39 bases, in frame from the first base. CDR1 and CDR2 are drawn from the germline V gene: SGHTA, FQGTGA. This specimen belongs to a study of blood T cell repertoires in COVID-19 (dated by TCRdb to about 2020). Broadly, across the study: The collaborator samples originated in the United States, Italy and Spain and spanned the acute and convalescent phases of COVID-19. The repertoires were released in a freely available public database meant as a resource for research on the immune response to SARS-CoV-2. A de-identified subject ID, COVID-19 status, age in years and sex were almost always included in the sample metadata. The material from the prospective study consisted of cDNA or gDNA derived from T cells, B-cell-depleted T cells, or PBMCs. HLA class I and class II types, where available, came from metadata supplied by the sample provider rather than from assay-based typing. Subjects who had been exposed to COVID-19, were actively infected with it, or had recovered from it provided the deeply sampled blood TCRbeta repertoires that made up the dataset. The samples were drawn from the first 160 participants of the ongoing ImmuneRACE study and from 1,254 subjects provided by 6 global collaborators.

Here is what the overall study found, with its caveats: The quantity of clinical and demographic metadata differed by source and by participant and was supplied without curation.

Participants in the prospective study were aged 18 to 89 years, lived in some 24 United States geographic areas, and enrolled through a virtual design. Cohort assignment in the prospective study relied on participant-reported clinical history from a screening survey and a study questionnaire. For ImmuneRACE Cohort 3, a participant was defined as recovered based on two consecutive negative NP/OP PCR tests, clearance by a healthcare professional, or resolution of symptoms. Mobile phlebotomists in the prospective study collected whole blood, serum and a nasopharyngeal or oropharyngeal swab from every participant. Additional blood draws and questionnaires over an approximately 2-month period could optionally be provided by prospective study participants. Before DNA extraction, prospective study blood samples were shipped either frozen or at room temperature.

The rearranged chain carries TRBV7-3 and TRBJ2-3; the D gene lacks a confident call. This clonotype was sampled from a woman aged 40 to 50 who had recovered from COVID-19. The sequenced sample consisted of PBMCs or T cells enriched from blood (not recorded which). The bases read TGTGCCAGCAGCTCAAGCGCCACAGATACGCAGTATTTT. Translated, it reads CASSSSATDTQYF.